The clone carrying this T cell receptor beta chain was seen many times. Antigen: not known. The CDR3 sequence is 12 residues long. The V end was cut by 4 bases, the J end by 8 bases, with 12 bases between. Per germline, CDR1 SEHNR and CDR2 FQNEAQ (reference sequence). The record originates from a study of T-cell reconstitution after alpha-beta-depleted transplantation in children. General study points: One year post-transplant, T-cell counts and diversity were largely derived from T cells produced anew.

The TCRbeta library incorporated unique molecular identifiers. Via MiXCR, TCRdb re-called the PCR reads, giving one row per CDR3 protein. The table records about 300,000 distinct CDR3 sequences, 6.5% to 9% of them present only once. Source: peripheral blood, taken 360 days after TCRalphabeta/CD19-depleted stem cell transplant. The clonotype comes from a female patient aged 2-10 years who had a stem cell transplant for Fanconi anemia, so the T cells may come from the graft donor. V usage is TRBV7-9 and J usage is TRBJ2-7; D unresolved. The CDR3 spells CASSSTRVKQYF. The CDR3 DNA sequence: TGTGCCAGCAGCTCAACCCGGGTGAAGCAGTACTTC. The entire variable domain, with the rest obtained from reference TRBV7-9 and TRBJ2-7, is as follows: DTGVSQNPRHKITKRGQNVTFRCDPISEHNRLYWYRQTLGQGPEFLTYFQNEAQLEKSRLLSDRFSAERPKGSFSTLEIQRTEQGDSAMYLCASSSTRVKQYFGPGTRLTVT.